This TCR beta chain was retrieved from a study of human T cells and chemical hapten exposure. Overall study findings and caveats: Unchanged with DPC sensitization were TCRs above 1 in 1000 frequency.

Library preparation tagged each individual cDNA molecule with a unique molecular identifier. TCRdb analysed the RACE reads with MiXCR anew, one entry per CDR3 protein. The table lists about 52,000 distinct CDR3 sequences, 9.9% of them singletons. The CDR3 loop spans 15 amino acids. Trimming removed 4 bases at V and 0 bases at J, with 13 bases between. Germline loops: CDR1 SGHKS, CDR2 YYEKEE (reference sequence). Time point indicated: patch test 3, about 24 weeks after DPC sensitization. Treatment denoted: therapeutic diphenylcyclopropenone sensitization with weekly scalp DPC. Blood collection took place prior to placing each patch test. This clonotype has at least ten counts. Its antigen is not known.

The TCR sequence derives from a middle-aged woman with alopecia areata. Some clones in this sample may be carry-over from other donors' samples. V and J are TRBV5-5 and TRBJ1-2; possibly TRBD1 for D (6 bases). The sequenced sample was whole blood, obtained in connection with sensitization to the hapten diphenylcyclopropenone (DPC). The CDR3 here is CASSPRTVSNYGYTF. For the CDR3, the DNA is TGTGCCAGCAGCCCGAGGACAGTCTCTAACTATGGCTACACCTTC.